The rows below give T cell receptor beta chains drawn from one sample of a study of blood T cells in healthy people across ages. MiXCR was run by TCRdb on the 5' RACE reads, yielding one entry per CDR3 protein. The table lists around 600,000 distinct CDR3 sequences, 45% to 55% of them singletons. Sequences were obtained from blood. The receptor set was obtained from a man older than 75 in good health. Each CDR3 is given with its conserved first and last residue. The D gene is left open where the match is weak. Only part of the rows carry a size: once, few, many, or a class if the clone is expanded.

J gene | CDR3 length | clone size | V gene | D gene | CDR3 protein | CDR3 DNA
TRBJ2-2 | 16 | NA | TRBV28 | TRBD2 | CASSFPSGRLTGELFF | TGTGCCAGCAGTTTCCCCAGCGGGAGGTTAACCGGGGAGCTGTTTTTT
TRBJ1-1 | 15 | NA | TRBV20-1 | NA | CSASRFLQMNTEAFF | TGCAGTGCTAGCCGATTTCTACAGATGAACACTGAAGCTTTCTTT
TRBJ1-2 | 14 | NA | TRBV3-1 | NA | CASSQDAGIAGYTF | TGTGCCAGCAGCCAAGATGCAGGGATCGCGGGCTACACCTTC
TRBJ2-7 | 12 | NA | TRBV29-1 | TRBD2 | CSVGREGNEQYF | TGCAGCGTTGGTCGGGAGGGGAACGAGCAGTACTTC
TRBJ2-1 | 17 | NA | TRBV5-5 | NA | CASIPGVAINSYNEQFF | TGTGCCAGCATCCCCGGGGTAGCCATAAACTCCTACAATGAGCAGTTCTTC
TRBJ2-3 | 15 | once | TRBV6-7 | NA | CASSYPGRGGDTQYF | TGTGCCAGCAGTTACCCCGGTCGGGGTGGAGATACGCAGTATTTT
TRBJ2-7 | 15 | NA | TRBV6-6 | TRBD2 | CASRNGLASSYEQYF | TGTGCCAGCAGGAATGGACTAGCGAGCTCCTACGAGCAGTACTTC
TRBJ2-1 | 15 | NA | TRBV10-3 | NA | CAISESGGYPNEQFF | TGTGCCATCAGTGAGTCAGGGGGGTACCCTAATGAGCAGTTCTTC
TRBJ2-3 | 16 | many | TRBV6-6 | NA | CASSYGSGFRADTQYF | TGTGCCAGCAGTTACGGGTCGGGGTTTCGGGCAGATACGCAGTATTTT
TRBJ1-2 | 15 | NA | TRBV4-3 | NA | CASSQDASGAGGYTF | TGCGCCAGCAGCCAAGATGCGTCGGGCGCGGGCGGCTACACCTTC
TRBJ1-2 | 17 | NA | TRBV10-3 | NA | CAISESGVTPSSAGYTF | TGTGCCATCAGTGAGTCGGGGGTAACCCCTTCTTCGGCTGGCTACACCTTC
TRBJ2-3 | 14 | many | TRBV6-6 | TRBD2 | CASSYSSGRDTQYF | TGTGCCAGCAGTTACTCTAGCGGGAGGGATACGCAGTATTTT
TRBJ1-2 | 13 | NA | TRBV30 | NA | CAWSVTGNYGYTF | TGTGCCTGGAGTGTGACAGGAAACTATGGCTACACCTTC
TRBJ2-3 | 13 | many | TRBV5-1 | NA | CASSAPGTDTQYF | TGCGCCAGCTCCGCGCCCGGGACAGATACGCAGTATTTT
TRBJ2-2 | 15 | NA | TRBV20-1 | NA | CSARDFRGKTGELFF | TGCAGTGCTAGAGATTTCAGGGGAAAAACCGGGGAGCTGTTTTTT
TRBJ1-2 | 15 | NA | TRBV20-1 | TRBD1 | CSARAGQGANYGYTF | TGCAGTGCCCGGGCCGGACAGGGGGCTAACTATGGCTACACCTTC
TRBJ2-7 | 17 | few | TRBV6-2/TRBV6-3 | TRBD1 | CASSYPTDYRGVYEQYF | TGTGCCAGCAGTTACCCAACGGATTACAGGGGGGTCTACGAGCAGTACTTC
TRBJ2-3 | 15 | few | TRBV7-2 | TRBD1 | CASSRRQGYTDTQYF | TGTGCCAGCAGCCGACGACAGGGTTACACAGATACGCAGTATTTT
TRBJ2-7 | 18 | few | TRBV20-1 | TRBD2 | CSARGRLAGETRTYEQYF | TGCAGTGCTAGAGGTAGGCTAGCGGGAGAGACACGCACCTACGAGCAGTACTTC
TRBJ2-3 | 17 | NA | TRBV5-1 | TRBD1 | CASSPAAGGSLTDTQYF | TGCGCCAGCAGCCCAGCAGCAGGGGGCTCGTTAACAGATACGCAGTATTTT